The T cell receptor beta chain under discussion was sequenced for a study of CD8+CD57+ T cells in acquired aplastic anemia. Study overall: DNA per sorted CD4+ or CD8+ sample ranged about 0.2 to 27.4 ug, averaging roughly 3.2 ug.

Notes on this clonotype: What it binds is not known. The conserved final phenylalanine or tryptophan is absent from the CDR3, which likely points to a read error.

Using genomic DNA as the template, TCR beta VDJ and CDR3 profiling was carried out. TCRdb called the reads again in MiXCR, with one record for every CDR3 protein. The top ten clones hold about 43% of a sample with about 190,000 distinct CDR3 sequences, 50% to 75% of them seen once. V was shortened by 5 bases and J by 2 bases, with 11 bases between the two germline ends. The germline CDR1 and CDR2 sequences are MDHEN and SYDVKM. This CDR3 is built from 14 residues. Study-level findings and limits: Between the patient and control groups, CD8+ Simpson's diversity did not differ significantly.

The specimen sequenced was sorted CD4+, CD8+, or CD8+CD57+ T cells (not recorded which) from PBMCs. The receptor was isolated from a human donor with severe aplastic anemia or a healthy control (not recorded which). The chain combines TRBV28 with TRBJ2-3, with a possible D match to TRBD2 (7 bases). CDR3 DNA sequence: TGTGCCAGCAGTCACAGGGACTACACAGATACGCAGTATCTT. Amino acids: CASSHRDYTDTQYL.